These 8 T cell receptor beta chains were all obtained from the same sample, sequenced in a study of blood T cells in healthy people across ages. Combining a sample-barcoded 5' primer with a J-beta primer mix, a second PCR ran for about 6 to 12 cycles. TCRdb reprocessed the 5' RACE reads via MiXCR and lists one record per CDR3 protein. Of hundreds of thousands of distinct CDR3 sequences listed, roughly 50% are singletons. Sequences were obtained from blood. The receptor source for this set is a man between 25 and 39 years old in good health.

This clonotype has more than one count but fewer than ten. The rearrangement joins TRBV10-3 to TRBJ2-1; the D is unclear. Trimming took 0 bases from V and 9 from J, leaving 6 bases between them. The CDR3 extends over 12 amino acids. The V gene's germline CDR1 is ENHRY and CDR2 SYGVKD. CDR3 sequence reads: CAISESNGEQFF. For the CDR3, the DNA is TGTGCCATCAGTGAGTCCAATGGTGAGCAGTTCTTC.

In nucleotides, the CDR3 is TGTGCCAGCAGCTTATACCCGGGGAGCCACACTGAAGCTTTCTTT. The encoded protein is CASSLYPGSHTEAFF. The rearrangement joins TRBV7-2 to TRBJ1-1, with D hard to call. V shed 2 bases and J shed 3 bases, with 13 bases lying between them. The germline CDR1 and CDR2 sequences are SGHTA and FQGNSA. The CDR3 runs to 15 residues.

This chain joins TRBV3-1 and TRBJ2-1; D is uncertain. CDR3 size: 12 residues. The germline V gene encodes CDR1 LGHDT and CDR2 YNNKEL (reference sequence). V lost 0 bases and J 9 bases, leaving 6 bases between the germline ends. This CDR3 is CASSQDHPEQFF. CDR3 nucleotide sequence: TGTGCCAGCAGCCAAGATCACCCTGAGCAGTTCTTC.

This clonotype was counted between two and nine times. CDR3 sequence reads: CASSMADYGYTF. The CDR3 coding sequence is TGCGCCAGCAGCATGGCAGACTATGGCTACACCTTC. The chain employs TRBV5-1 and TRBJ1-2; D gene uncertain. Germline V gene data show CDR1 as SGHRS and CDR2 as YFSETQ. The V end lost 4 bases, the J end lost 3 bases, and 7 bases lay between the germline ends. This CDR3 comprises 12 residues.

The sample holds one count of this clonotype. The CDR3 DNA is TGCAGTGCTAGAGATGCCCAGACAGGGGGCGGAGGTGAAGCTTTCTTT. Translation: CSARDAQTGGGGEAFF. The chain combines TRBV20-1 with TRBJ1-1, with 10 bases that match TRBD1. Germline V CDR1 and CDR2: DFQATT, SNEGSKA (reference sequence). The CDR3 has 16 amino acids. V was pared by 0 bases and J by 7 bases, with 11 bases of the junction left unmatched.

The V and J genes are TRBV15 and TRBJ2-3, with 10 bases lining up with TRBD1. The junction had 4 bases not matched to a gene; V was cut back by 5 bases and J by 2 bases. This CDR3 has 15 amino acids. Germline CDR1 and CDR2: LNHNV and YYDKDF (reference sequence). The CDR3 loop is CATSETGGSTDTQYF. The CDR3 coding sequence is TGTGCCACCAGCGAGACAGGGGGCTCCACAGATACGCAGTATTTT.

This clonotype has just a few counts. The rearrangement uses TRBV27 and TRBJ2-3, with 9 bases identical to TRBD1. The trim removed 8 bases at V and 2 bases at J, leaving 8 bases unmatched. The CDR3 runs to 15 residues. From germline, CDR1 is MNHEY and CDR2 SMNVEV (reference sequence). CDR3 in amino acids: CASFRGQGHTDTQYF. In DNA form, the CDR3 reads TGTGCCAGCTTTCGGGGACAGGGCCACACAGATACGCAGTATTTT.

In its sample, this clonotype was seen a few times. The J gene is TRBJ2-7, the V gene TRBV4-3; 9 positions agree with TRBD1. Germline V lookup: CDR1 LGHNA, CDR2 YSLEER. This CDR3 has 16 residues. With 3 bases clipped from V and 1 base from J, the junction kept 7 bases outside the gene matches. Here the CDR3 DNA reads TGCGCCAGCAGCCAGGAGCCGGGACAGGGTTCCTACGAGCAGTACTTC. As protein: CASSQEPGQGSYEQYF.